This T cell receptor (beta chain) emerged from a study of T cells in Graves' hyperthyroidism and ophthalmopathy (dated by TCRdb to the late 2010s). Regarding the research as a whole: To identify distinguishing TCR V-J signatures, a discovery cohort of around 100 patients was used, comprising under 45 with Graves' ophthalmopathy and roughly 60 with stable Graves' hyperthyroidism. An independent validation cohort of around 19 hyperthyroidism patients and 17 patients who later progressed to ophthalmopathy tested prospective prediction of ophthalmopathy. The roughly 100 discovery patients were randomly divided into training and test sets at a 7:3 ratio. Thyroid tissue and blood T-cell repertoires from several Graves' hyperthyroidism patients were also compared in the study. After sampling, hyperthyroidism patients received methimazole starting at 30 mg daily, and ophthalmopathy patients received high-dose intravenous methylprednisolone. The paper describes TCR Vbeta CDR3 sequencing of 120 to 150 peripheral blood samples, made up of some 40 ophthalmopathy patients, around 78 hyperthyroidism patients and 17 progressor patients. General findings and caveats noted by the study authors: In cross-validation, a model built on a 13 V-J signature told ophthalmopathy apart from stable hyperthyroidism with approximately 90% sensitivity and roughly 83% specificity, and in testing the same model reached 80%/75%. Blood samples also contained most of the expanded thyroid clonotypes (frequency above 0.001), which suggests that blood repertoires may reflect thyroid immune responses. During validation, the model predicted progression to ophthalmopathy a median of about 6.3 months ahead of onset, with almost 71% sensitivity and 72% to 80% specificity. Sample size was not statistically predetermined, and investigators were not blinded to group allocation.

The TCR beta CDR3 regions were amplified from the RNA transcripts. A first-round RT-PCR of the TCR CDR3 used the HTBI primer set with the Qiagen OneStep RT-PCR kit. Libraries were constructed in a second round of multiplex PCR, after which size selection and purification were performed. Paired-end sequencing of the libraries was performed with 100 bp reads on an Illumina HiSeq2000. From the authors' description of their analysis: Raw data were processed with SOAPnuke, discarding reads with adapters, uncalled bases, mean Phred below 15, or no exact constant-primer or identifier match. High-quality paired reads were merged with COPE v1.2.5, and unique nucleotide sequences were defined as clonotypes. Clonotypes were aligned to IMGT TRBV, TRBD and TRBJ reference segments using MiTCR v1.1. Analysis was restricted to V-J combinations with a frequency above 0.0001, which covered roughly 99% of repertoires. A TCS score was defined as the ratio of F50 (clonal expansion) to E x V (chaos), with BLOSUM62-based TCRdist applied between CDR3 peptides within each V-J. Welch's t-statistics and random forest reduced some 510 V-J features to 10 to 15, which were used in a naive Bayes classifier (R e1071). The similarity between thyroid and blood repertoires was quantified using the Morisita-Horn index. TCRdb reworked the public reads: Q25 trimming with fastp, MiXCR clone assembly, productive beta chains retained. Each record represents a unique CDR3 protein, reported with the most common genes and DNA among its rows. The V and J calls were not made by the authors but by TCRdb's processing. A total of 500,000 to 600,000 distinct CDR3 sequences appear in this sample, 40% to 55% of them only once. Around 20% of the sample is held by the ten biggest clonotypes.

V ends up 1 base short and J 7 bases short, with an unmatched junction base count of 12. Its CDR3 holds 16 amino acids, cysteine through phenylalanine. Only the CDR3 DNA is retained, 48 bases long and in frame from the first base. The germline V gene encodes CDR1 SGHVS and CDR2 FNYEAQ. Any patient with an uncontrolled infection, another autoimmune disease, pregnancy or lactation was excluded. Diagnoses relied on clinical symptoms, serum thyroxine and TRAb, thyroid ultrasound and orbital computed tomography. Trizol reagent was used to extract total RNA, and RNA quality was then checked on an Agilent 2100 Bioanalyzer. This clonotype occurred many times. Its binding antigen is unknown. Base qualities are not provided; no much larger clone lies one nucleotide away.

The receptor was derived from an adult woman with Graves' disease, either hyperthyroidism or ophthalmopathy (not recorded which). This chain joins TRBV7-6 to TRBJ1-2, with 7 bases in between that match TRBD1. Sequences were obtained from peripheral blood or thyroid tissue (not recorded which). The sequence in DNA is TGTGCCAGCAGCTTAGGGGTTCAGGGAAAGGGGGCTGGCTACACCTTC. Its amino acids are CASSLGVQGKGAGYTF.